These 24 T cell receptor beta chains originate from one sample sequenced in a study of T cell responses to AZD1222 COVID-19 vaccine. Assay: immunoSEQ multiplex PCR; the TCRdb copy retains only in-frame clones and omits some. This table holds roughly 150,000 clones, roughly 89% found once. The sample consisted of peripheral blood, taken on day 0 of AZD1222 vaccination. These TCRs come from an adult in good health.

The V call is TRBV27, the J call TRBJ2-1; D remains unclear. Germline CDR1 and CDR2: MNHEY and SMNVEV (reference sequence). Trimming stripped 5 bases from V and 9 bases from J, with 17 bases between. This CDR3 is 14 amino acids long. The CDR3 sequence is CASSLPSPGGEQFF. CDR3 coding DNA: TGTGCCAGCAGTCTACCAAGCCCGGGCGGTGAGCAGTTCTTC.

The chain links TRBV6-5 to TRBJ1-5; 9 bases are a match to TRBD1. After removal of 4 bases from V and 3 bases from J, the junction contained 7 bases not matched to a gene. The CDR3 has 16 residues. Germline V gene data show CDR1 as MNHEY and CDR2 as SVGAGI. The CDR3 DNA reads as TGTGCCAGCAGTTCTTACTGGACAGGGGCCAATCAGCCCCAGCATTTT. It translates to CASSSYWTGANQPQHF.

A single count supports this clone. V and J are TRBV19 and TRBJ2-7, with 16 bases identical to TRBD2. The CDR3 runs 17 residues. Germline trimming cut 3 bases from V and 0 bases from J; bases unmatched to any gene: 2. Germline CDR1 is LNHDA and CDR2 is SQIVND (reference sequence). CDR3 sequence (DNA): TGTGCCAGTAGTATGGGACTAGCGGGAGGGTCCTCCTACGAGCAGTACTTC. This sequence encodes CASSMGLAGGSSYEQYF.

The rearrangement links TRBV28 to TRBJ1-5; D possibly corresponds to TRBD1 (5 bases). Trimming pared 5 bases from V and 6 bases from J, leaving 11 bases between. Per germline, CDR1 MDHEN and CDR2 SYDVKM. The CDR3 consists of 13 residues. Written as DNA, the CDR3 is TGTGCCAGCAGTGCAGGGTTCAGTCAGCCCCAGCATTTT. Translated, it gives CASSAGFSQPQHF.

V is TRBV4-3 and J is TRBJ1-6; no definite D call. This CDR3 has 16 amino acids. Germline V lookup: CDR1 LGHNA, CDR2 YSLEER. Trimming pared 0 bases from V and 5 bases from J, leaving 11 bases between. The CDR3 nucleotides read TGCGCCAGCAGCCAAGATTACACACCCAATAATTCACCCCTCCACTTT. It encodes CASSQDYTPNNSPLHF.

This chain uses TRBV10-1 with TRBJ2-7; D is unclear. Germline assignment: CDR1 WNHNN and CDR2 SYGVQD (reference sequence). Trimming shortened V by 2 bases and J by 3 bases, and 11 bases separated the two germline ends. The CDR3 sequence is 14 residues long. The chain's CDR3 is CASSEDPTDYEQYF. CDR3 nucleotide sequence: TGCGCCAGCAGTGAGGACCCCACGGACTACGAGCAGTACTTC.

A single count supports this clone. The chain is built from TRBV28 and TRBJ1-1; TRBD1 is a possible D gene (5 bases). Germline V gene data show CDR1 as MDHEN and CDR2 as SYDVKM. This CDR3 has 17 residues. Between the trimmed V and J ends, which lost 3 bases and 7 bases, there was a span of 24 bases. The CDR3 DNA reads as TGTGCCAGCAGTTTCCGCAGGGTTGGTGTGTATGGTAGTGAAGCTTTCTTT. Its protein product is CASSFRRVGVYGSEAFF.

Here the CDR3 DNA reads TGTGCCAGCAGCCAATCGGAGGGGGGGGCCTACAATGAGCAGTTCTTC. Translated: CASSQSEGGAYNEQFF. The chain links TRBV4-2 to TRBJ2-1, with D possibly TRBD2 on 7 matching bases. Trimming left V 2 bases short and J 2 bases short, with 13 bases between. There are 16 residues in the CDR3. From germline, CDR1 is LGHNA and CDR2 YNFKEQ.

V gene TRBV24-1 combines with J gene TRBJ2-7; 7 bases align to TRBD1. CDR3 length: 12 amino acids. J lost 7 bases, V lost 10 bases, and 9 bases had no gene match. The V gene's germline CDR1 is KGHDR and CDR2 SFDVKD. The CDR3 spells CATSTGLGEQYF. In nucleotides, the CDR3 is TGTGCCACTTCGACAGGGTTGGGGGAGCAGTACTTC.

The chain carries TRBV2 and TRBJ2-1; a weak D match, TRBD2 (6 bases). This CDR3 is built from 13 residues. Trimming stripped 6 bases from V and 3 bases from J, with 9 bases between. CDR1 is SNHLY, CDR2 FYNNEI, per germline. CDR3 bases: TGTGCCAGCAGGGGAGGTTACTACAATGAGCAGTTCTTC. It encodes CASRGGYYNEQFF.

The chain is built from TRBV6-5 and TRBJ2-7, with a weak D call TRBD2 (6 bases). Trimming pared 5 bases from V and 4 bases from J, leaving 15 bases between. This CDR3 spans 14 amino acids. The germline V gene encodes CDR1 MNHEY and CDR2 SVGAGI. CDR3 coding DNA: TGTGCCAGCAGTCGCACGGGGGTAGCTTACGAGCAGTACTTC. This sequence encodes CASSRTGVAYEQYF.

J is TRBJ2-1 and V is TRBV10-1; D ambiguous. The CDR3 loop spans 13 amino acids. Germline V gives CDR1 WNHNN, CDR2 SYGVQD (reference sequence). Deletions cut 0 bases from V and 12 bases from J, with 12 bases between. The CDR3 DNA sequence: TGCGCCAGCAGTGAGTCCCTGGTGGTCGGGCAGTTCTTC. This gives the protein CASSESLVVGQFF.

The chain couples TRBV3-1 (or the pseudogene TRBV3-2) to TRBJ1-1; no clear D gene. CDR1 is LGHDT and CDR2 is YNNKEL in the germline V gene (reference sequence). Trimming took 3 bases from V and 2 from J, leaving 7 bases between them. This CDR3 region has 13 residues. The CDR3 region is CASSQIGNTEAFF. Written as DNA, the CDR3 is TGTGCCAGCAGCCAGATCGGTAACACTGAAGCTTTCTTT.

The gene calls are TRBV27 and TRBJ1-2; the match to TRBD1 covers 7 bases. Germline assignment: CDR1 MNHEY and CDR2 SMNVEV (reference sequence). V was pared by 4 bases and J by 4 bases, with 6 bases of the junction left unmatched. This CDR3 has 14 amino acids. The CDR3 reads CASSSDRFGYGYTF. The CDR3 region has the DNA TGTGCCAGCAGTTCGGACAGGTTCGGCTATGGCTACACCTTC.

For the CDR3, the DNA is TGTGCCAGCTCTCCGGGTAAACGGGGAGGTAAATCACCCCTCCACTTT. Its protein is CASSPGKRGGKSPLHF. The chain links TRBV19 to TRBJ1-6, with D unclear. Germline loops: CDR1 LNHDA, CDR2 SQIVND (reference sequence). The CDR3 totals 16 residues. V gave up 9 bases and J gave up 10 bases, with 25 bases separating them.

The chain has TRBV6-5 and TRBJ2-7; D is unclear. The CDR3 length is 15 residues. Per germline, CDR1 MNHEY and CDR2 SVGAGI. Deletions cut 6 bases from V and 5 bases from J, with 20 bases between. The CDR3 sequence is CASSPTPSPNHEQYF. In DNA, the CDR3 is TGTGCCAGCAGCCCGACACCGAGCCCGAACCACGAGCAGTACTTC.

The CDR3 nucleotides read TGCGCCACCACCGGGACAGGGTCCTACGAGCAGTACTTC. The encoded protein is CATTGTGSYEQYF. V gene TRBV10-2 combines with J gene TRBJ2-7; 9 bases are a match to TRBD1. Germline CDR1 WSHSY, CDR2 SAAADI. The CDR3 consists of 13 residues. V trimming: 10 bases; J trimming: 1 base; junction bases outside the gene matches: 5.

The chain combines TRBV18 with TRBJ1-4, with 7 bases matching TRBD1. V was clipped by 2 bases and J by 8 bases; unmatched bases: 5. Germline loops: CDR1 KGHSH, CDR2 LQKENI. The length of the CDR3 is 14 residues. The CDR3: CASSPGTEREKLFF. The CDR3 coding sequence is TGTGCCAGCTCACCAGGGACAGAACGCGAAAAACTGTTTTTT.

The genes are TRBV9 and TRBJ1-2, with TRBD1 identical over 7 bases. Germline CDR1 SGDLS, CDR2 YYNGEE. V gave up 0 bases and J gave up 8 bases; unmatched junction bases: 7. CDR3 size: 14 residues. CDR3 sequence (DNA): TGTGCCAGCAGCGTAGGGAGGGACAGTCACGGCTACACCTTC. Translating gives CASSVGRDSHGYTF.

The gene calls are TRBV27 and TRBJ2-7; D ambiguous. The length of the CDR3 is 13 residues. The germline V and J ends were trimmed by 5 bases and 0 bases, with 8 bases remaining between them. CDR1 is MNHEY, CDR2 SMNVEV, per germline (reference sequence). In DNA, the CDR3 is TGTGCCAGCAGTCCCCAAAGCTCCTACGAGCAGTACTTC. This gives the protein CASSPQSSYEQYF.

The chain links TRBV2 to TRBJ1-2, with D tentatively TRBD1 (5 bases). Germline V lookup: CDR1 SNHLY, CDR2 FYNNEI. CDR3 length: 12 residues. V was pared by 6 bases and J by 7 bases, with 12 bases between. CDR3 in DNA: TGTGCCAGCAGGGGTAATAGGGGTGGCTACACCTTC. Encoded protein: CASRGNRGGYTF.

V is TRBV9 and J is TRBJ2-1; possible D gene TRBD2, 6 bases. The V gene's germline CDR1 is SGDLS and CDR2 YYNGEE. There are 15 residues in the CDR3. The ends were cut back, 0 bases at V and 4 bases at J, with 11 bases in the middle. CDR3 DNA sequence: TGTGCCAGCAGCGTAGCCGGGAGTCTATACAATGAGCAGTTCTTC. It yields the protein CASSVAGSLYNEQFF.

The chain links TRBV18 to TRBJ1-1; TRBD1 is a possible D gene (6 bases). CDR3 length: 15 amino acids. The germline gives CDR1 KGHSH, CDR2 LQKENI. The V end was cut by 1 base, the J end by 1 base, with 10 bases between. The CDR3 sequence is CASSPRGQQNTEAFF. CDR3 in DNA: TGTGCCAGCTCACCACGAGGACAGCAGAACACTGAAGCTTTCTTT. The full variable domain, with the rest looked up from reference TRBV18 and TRBJ1-1, is NAGVMQNPRHLVRRRGQEARLRCSPMKGHSHVYWYRQLPEEGLKFMVYLQKENIIDESGMPKERFSAEFPKEGPSILRIQQVVRGDSAAYFCASSPRGQQNTEAFFGQGTRLTVV.

The chain uses TRBV28 and TRBJ1-3; D remains unclear. The length of the CDR3 is 14 residues. Germline loops: CDR1 MDHEN, CDR2 SYDVKM. The ends were cut back, 7 bases at V and 3 bases at J, with 13 bases in the middle. The CDR3 DNA follows: TGTGCCAGCATAAGTCCGAGCCGTGGAAACACCATATATTTT. Its translation: CASISPSRGNTIYF.